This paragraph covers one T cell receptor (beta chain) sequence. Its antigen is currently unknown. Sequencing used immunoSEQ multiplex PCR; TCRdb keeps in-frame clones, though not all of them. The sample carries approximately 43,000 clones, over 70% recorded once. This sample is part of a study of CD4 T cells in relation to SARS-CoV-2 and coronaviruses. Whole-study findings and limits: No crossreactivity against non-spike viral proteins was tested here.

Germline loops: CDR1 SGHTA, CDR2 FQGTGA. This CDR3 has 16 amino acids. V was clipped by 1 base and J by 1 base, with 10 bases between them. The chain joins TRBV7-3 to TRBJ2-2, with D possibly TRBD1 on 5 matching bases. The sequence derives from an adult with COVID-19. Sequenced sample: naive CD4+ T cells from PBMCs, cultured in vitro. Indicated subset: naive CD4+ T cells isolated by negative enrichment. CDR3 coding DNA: TGTGCCAGCAGCTTAAGGGGCACTCTGAACACCGGGGAGCTGTTTTTT. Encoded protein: CASSLRGTLNTGELFF.